The source of this TCR beta chain is a study of identical twins. Study-wide results and limits: Zero-insertion findings could be partly confounded by invariant cells (MAIT and iNKT cells).

Each donor was a healthy Caucasian. Template switching introduced a universal primer site, and the cDNA bore unique molecular identifiers. TCRdb re-derived calls from the 5' RACE reads in MiXCR, one entry per CDR3 protein. The sample records approximately 690,000 distinct CDR3 sequences, roughly 6% being singletons. For this clonotype: No antigen is known for it.

Germline values: CDR1 ENHRY, CDR2 SYGVKD. Trimming shortened V by 2 bases and J by 4 bases, and 17 bases separated the two germline ends. This CDR3 contains 17 residues. The sequence was collected from a young man in good health. The V gene is TRBV10-3, the J gene TRBJ2-2; D possibly corresponds to TRBD1 (6 bases). The sample taken for sequencing was naive T cells sorted from blood. This CDR3 reads CAISEPNRDTLTGELFF. The CDR3 DNA reads as TGTGCCATCAGTGAGCCAAACCGGGACACCCTCACCGGGGAGCTGTTTTTT.